This TCR beta chain was identified in a study of T cell repertoires in cytomegalovirus infection. For the study at large: The public TCR beta signatures pointed to both CMV infection and matching HLA type.

The germline V gene has CDR1 SGHTA and CDR2 FQGNSA. The length of the CDR3 is 14 residues. V dropped 0 bases and J dropped 7 bases, with 10 bases sitting between them. This clonotype was seen ten or more times. Its antigen is not known. Points from the study as a whole: Cumulative public TCR beta family frequency identified CMV carriers with the relevant HLA.

One entry per CDR3 protein, called by TCRdb with MiXCR from the reads. The data show about 250,000 distinct CDR3 sequences, with over 15% seen just once and about 45% held by the top ten. The sequencing input was CD8+ T cells from PBMCs. The chain has TRBV7-2 and TRBJ1-5, with D perhaps TRBD1 (5 bases). The sequence came from a human donor in good health (CMV status not recorded). Some clones in this sample may be carry-over from other donors' samples. Here the CDR3 reads CASSLAMGRQPQHF. As DNA, the CDR3 is TGTGCCAGCAGCTTAGCGATGGGGCGGCAGCCCCAGCATTTT.